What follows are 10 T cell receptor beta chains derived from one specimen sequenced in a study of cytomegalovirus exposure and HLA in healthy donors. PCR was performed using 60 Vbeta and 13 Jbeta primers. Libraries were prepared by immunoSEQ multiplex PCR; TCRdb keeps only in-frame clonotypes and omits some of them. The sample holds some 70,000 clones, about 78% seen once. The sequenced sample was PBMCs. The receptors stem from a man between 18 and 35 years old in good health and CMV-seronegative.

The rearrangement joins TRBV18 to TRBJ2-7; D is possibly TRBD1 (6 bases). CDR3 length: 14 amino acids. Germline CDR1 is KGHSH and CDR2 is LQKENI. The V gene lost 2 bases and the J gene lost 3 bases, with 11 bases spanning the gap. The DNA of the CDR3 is TGTGCCAGCTCACCAAACGCCAGGGGCTACGAGCAGTACGTC. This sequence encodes CASSPNARGYEQYV.

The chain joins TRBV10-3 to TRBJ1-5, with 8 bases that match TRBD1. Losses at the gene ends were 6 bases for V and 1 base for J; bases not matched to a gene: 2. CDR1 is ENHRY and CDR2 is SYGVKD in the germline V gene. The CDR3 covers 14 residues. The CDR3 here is CAIRGQGSNQPQHF. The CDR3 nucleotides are TGTGCCATCAGAGGACAGGGCAGCAATCAGCCCCAGCATTTT.

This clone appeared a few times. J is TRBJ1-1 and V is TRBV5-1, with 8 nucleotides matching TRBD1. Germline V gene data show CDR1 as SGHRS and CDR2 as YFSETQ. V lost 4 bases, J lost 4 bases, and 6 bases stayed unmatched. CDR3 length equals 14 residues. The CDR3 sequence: CASSGQGRGTEAFF. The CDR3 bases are TGCGCCAGCAGCGGACAGGGAAGGGGCACTGAAGCTTTCTTT.

DNA for the CDR3: TGCGCCAGCAGTGAGGTGGCCTCTGGAAACACCATATATTTT. Amino acid sequence: CASSEVASGNTIYF. The chain uses TRBV5-1 and TRBJ1-3, with no clear D. This CDR3 is 14 amino acids long. Germline lookup yields CDR1 SGHRS and CDR2 YFSETQ. The V gene lost 5 bases and the J gene lost 0 bases, with 9 bases spanning the gap.

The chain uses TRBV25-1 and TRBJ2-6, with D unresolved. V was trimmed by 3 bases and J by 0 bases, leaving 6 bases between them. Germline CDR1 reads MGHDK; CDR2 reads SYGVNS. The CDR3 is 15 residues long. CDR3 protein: CASSDRYSGANVLTF. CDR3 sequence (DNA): TGTGCCAGCAGTGACCGCTACTCTGGGGCCAACGTCCTGACTTTC.

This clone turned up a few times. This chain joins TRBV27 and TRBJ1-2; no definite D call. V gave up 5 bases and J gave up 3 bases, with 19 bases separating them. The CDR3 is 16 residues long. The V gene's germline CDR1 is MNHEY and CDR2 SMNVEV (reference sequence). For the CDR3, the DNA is TGTGCCAGCAGTGTCCCGGTGCCGATCGCGGACTATGGCTACACCTTC. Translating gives CASSVPVPIADYGYTF.

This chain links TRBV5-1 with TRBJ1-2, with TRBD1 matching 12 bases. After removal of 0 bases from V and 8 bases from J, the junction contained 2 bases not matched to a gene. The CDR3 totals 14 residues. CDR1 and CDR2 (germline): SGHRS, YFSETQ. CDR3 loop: CASSLEGQGAGYTF. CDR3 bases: TGCGCCAGCAGCTTGGAGGGACAGGGGGCCGGCTACACCTTC. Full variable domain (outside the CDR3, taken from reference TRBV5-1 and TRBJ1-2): KAGVTQTPRYLIKTRGQQVTLSCSPISGHRSVSWYQQTPGQGLQFLFEYFSETQRNKGNFPGRFSGRQFSNSRSEMNVSTLELGDSALYLCASSLEGQGAGYTFGSGTRLTVV.

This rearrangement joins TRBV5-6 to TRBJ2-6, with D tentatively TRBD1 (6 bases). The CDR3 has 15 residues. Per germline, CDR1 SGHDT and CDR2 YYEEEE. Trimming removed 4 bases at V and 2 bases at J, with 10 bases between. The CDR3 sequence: CASSTGPAGANVLTF. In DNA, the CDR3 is TGTGCCAGCAGCACAGGGCCGGCTGGGGCCAACGTCCTGACTTTC.

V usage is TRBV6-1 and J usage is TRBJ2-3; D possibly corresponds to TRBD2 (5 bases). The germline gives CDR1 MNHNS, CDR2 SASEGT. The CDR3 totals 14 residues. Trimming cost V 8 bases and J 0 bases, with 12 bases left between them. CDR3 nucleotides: TGTGCCAGCGGCACGGGAACTAGCACAGATACGCAGTATTTT. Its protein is CASGTGTSTDTQYF.

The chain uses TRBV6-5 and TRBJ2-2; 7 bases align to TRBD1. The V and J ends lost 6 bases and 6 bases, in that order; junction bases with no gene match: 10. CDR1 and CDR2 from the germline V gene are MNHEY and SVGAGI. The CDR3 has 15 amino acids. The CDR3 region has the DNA TGTGCCAGCAGGTCCCCAGGGGGACATGCCGGGGAGCTGTTTTTT. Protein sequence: CASRSPGGHAGELFF.